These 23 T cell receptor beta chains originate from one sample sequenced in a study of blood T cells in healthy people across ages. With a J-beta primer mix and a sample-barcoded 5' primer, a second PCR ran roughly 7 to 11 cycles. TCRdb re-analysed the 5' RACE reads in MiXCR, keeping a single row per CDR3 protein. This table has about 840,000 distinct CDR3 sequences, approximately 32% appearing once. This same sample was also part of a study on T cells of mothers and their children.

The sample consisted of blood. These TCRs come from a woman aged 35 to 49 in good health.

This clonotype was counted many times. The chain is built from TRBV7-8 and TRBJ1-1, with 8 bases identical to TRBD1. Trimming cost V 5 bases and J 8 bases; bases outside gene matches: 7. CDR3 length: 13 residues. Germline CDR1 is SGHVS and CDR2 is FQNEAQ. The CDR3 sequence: CASSPLDRAEAFF. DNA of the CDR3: TGTGCCAGCAGCCCTCTGGACAGGGCGGAAGCTTTCTTT.

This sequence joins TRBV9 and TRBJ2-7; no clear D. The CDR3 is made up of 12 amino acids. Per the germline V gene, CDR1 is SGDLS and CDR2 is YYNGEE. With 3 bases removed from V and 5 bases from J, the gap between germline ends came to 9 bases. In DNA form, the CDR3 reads TGTGCCAGCAGCGCCAACGGAGACGAGCAGTACTTC. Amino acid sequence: CASSANGDEQYF.

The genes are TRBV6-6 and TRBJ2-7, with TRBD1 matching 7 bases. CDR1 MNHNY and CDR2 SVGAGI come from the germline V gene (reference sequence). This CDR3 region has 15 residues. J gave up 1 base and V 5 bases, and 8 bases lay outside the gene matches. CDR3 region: CASSNRGGQSYEQYF. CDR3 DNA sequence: TGTGCCAGCAGTAATCGAGGGGGACAGTCCTACGAGCAGTACTTC.

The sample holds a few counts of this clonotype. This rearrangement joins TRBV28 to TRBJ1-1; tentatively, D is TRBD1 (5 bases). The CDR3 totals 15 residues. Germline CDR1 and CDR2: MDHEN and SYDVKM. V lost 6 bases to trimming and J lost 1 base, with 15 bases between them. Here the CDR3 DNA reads TGTGCCAGCAGCCCAGGAACCACAGGGAACACTGAAGCTTTCTTT. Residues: CASSPGTTGNTEAFF.

This CDR3 reads CAISDRDRGGYEQYF. CDR3 DNA sequence: TGTGCCATCAGTGATAGGGACCGGGGAGGCTACGAGCAGTACTTC. The gene calls are TRBV10-3 and TRBJ2-7; weak D call: TRBD2 (6 bases). Germline V gene data show CDR1 as ENHRY and CDR2 as SYGVKD. The CDR3 is made up of 15 amino acids. V was shortened by 3 bases and J by 3 bases, with 15 bases between the two germline ends.

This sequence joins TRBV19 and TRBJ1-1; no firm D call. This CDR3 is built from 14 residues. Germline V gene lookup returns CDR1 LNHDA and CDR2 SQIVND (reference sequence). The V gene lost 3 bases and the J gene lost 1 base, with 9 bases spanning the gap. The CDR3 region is CASSIPIPNTEAFF. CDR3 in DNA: TGTGCCAGTAGTATCCCCATCCCGAACACTGAAGCTTTCTTT.

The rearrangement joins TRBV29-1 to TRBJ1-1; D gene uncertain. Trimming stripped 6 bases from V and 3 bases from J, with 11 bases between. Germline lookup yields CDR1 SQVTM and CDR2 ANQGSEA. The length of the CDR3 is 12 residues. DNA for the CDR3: TGCAGCGTCCGGCTTGGGGACACTGAAGCTTTCTTT. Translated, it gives CSVRLGDTEAFF.

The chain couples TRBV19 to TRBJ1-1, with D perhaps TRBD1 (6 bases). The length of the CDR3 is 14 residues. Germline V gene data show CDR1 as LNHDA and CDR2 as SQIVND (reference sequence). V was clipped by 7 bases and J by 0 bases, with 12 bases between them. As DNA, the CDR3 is TGTGCCAGTATAGAGGACAGATTGAACACTGAAGCTTTCTTT. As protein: CASIEDRLNTEAFF.

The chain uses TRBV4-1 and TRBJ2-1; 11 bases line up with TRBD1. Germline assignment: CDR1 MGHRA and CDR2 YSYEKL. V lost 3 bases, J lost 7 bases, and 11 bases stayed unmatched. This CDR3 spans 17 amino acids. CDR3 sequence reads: CASSHLLRDRGWNEQFF. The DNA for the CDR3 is TGCGCCAGCAGCCACCTCTTGAGGGACAGGGGGTGGAATGAGCAGTTCTTC.

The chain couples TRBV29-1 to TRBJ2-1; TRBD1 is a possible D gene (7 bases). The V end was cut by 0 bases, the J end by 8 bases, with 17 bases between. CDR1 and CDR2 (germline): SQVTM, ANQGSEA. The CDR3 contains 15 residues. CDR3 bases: TGCAGCGTTGAAGAATTCAGGGGGGCCGGGGATGAGCAGTTCTTC. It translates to CSVEEFRGAGDEQFF.

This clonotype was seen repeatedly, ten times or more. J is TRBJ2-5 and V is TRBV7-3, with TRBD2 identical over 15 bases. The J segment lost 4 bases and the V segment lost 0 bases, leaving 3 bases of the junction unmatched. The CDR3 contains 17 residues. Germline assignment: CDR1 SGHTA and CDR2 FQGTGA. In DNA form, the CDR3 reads TGTGCCAGCAGCTTAACAGGGACTAGCGGGGGGCGAGAGACCCAGTACTTC. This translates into CASSLTGTSGGRETQYF.

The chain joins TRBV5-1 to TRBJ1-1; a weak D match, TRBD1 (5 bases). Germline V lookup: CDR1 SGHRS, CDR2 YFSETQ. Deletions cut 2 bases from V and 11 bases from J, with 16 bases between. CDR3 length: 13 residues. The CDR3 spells CASSLQEPYGAFF. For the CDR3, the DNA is TGCGCCAGCAGCTTACAGGAGCCGTATGGGGCTTTCTTT.

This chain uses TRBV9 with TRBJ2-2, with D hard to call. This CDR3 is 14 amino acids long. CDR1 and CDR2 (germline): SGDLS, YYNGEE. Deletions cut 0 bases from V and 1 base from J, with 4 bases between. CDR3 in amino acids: CASSVGRNTGELFF. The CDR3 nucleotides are TGTGCCAGCAGCGTAGGTAGGAACACCGGGGAGCTGTTTTTT.

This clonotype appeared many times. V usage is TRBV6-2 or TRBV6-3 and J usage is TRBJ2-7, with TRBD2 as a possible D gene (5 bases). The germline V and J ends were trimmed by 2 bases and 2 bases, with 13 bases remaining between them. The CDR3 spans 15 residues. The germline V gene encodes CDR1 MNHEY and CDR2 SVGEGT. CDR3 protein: CASSYTGDTPYEQYF. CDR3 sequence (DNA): TGTGCCAGCAGTTACACCGGGGATACCCCCTACGAGCAGTACTTC.

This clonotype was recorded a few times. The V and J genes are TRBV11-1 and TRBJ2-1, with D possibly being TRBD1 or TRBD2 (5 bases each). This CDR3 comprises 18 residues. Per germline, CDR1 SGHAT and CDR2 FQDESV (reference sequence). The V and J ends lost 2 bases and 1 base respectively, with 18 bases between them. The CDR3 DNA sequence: TGTGCCAGCAGCTTAAGGCCCCCGAACGGGGCTTCCTACAATGAGCAGTTCTTC. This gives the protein CASSLRPPNGASYNEQFF.

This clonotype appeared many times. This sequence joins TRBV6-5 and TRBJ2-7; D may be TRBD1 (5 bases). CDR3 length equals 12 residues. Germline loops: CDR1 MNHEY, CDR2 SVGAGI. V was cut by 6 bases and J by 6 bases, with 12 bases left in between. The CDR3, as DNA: TGTGCCAGCAGCTTCCAGGGCGTCGAGCAGTACTTC. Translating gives CASSFQGVEQYF.

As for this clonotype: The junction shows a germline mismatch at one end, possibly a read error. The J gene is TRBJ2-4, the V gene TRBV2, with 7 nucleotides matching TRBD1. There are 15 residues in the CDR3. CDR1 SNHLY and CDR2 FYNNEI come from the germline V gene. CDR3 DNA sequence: TGTGACAGCAGACCACAGGGGCTAGCCAAAAACATTCAGTACTTC. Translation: CDSRPQGLAKNIQYF.

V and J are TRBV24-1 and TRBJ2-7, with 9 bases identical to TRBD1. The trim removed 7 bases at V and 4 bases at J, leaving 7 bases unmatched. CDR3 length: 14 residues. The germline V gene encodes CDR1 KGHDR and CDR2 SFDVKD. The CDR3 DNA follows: TGTGCCACCAGGGAGGCCGGGACAGGGTACGAGCAGTACTTC. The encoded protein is CATREAGTGYEQYF.

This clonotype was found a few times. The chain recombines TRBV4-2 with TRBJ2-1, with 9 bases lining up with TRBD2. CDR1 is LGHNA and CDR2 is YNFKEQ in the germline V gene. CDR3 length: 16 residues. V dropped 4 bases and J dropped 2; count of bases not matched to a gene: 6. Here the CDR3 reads CASSLETSGTYNEQFF. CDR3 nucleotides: TGTGCCAGCAGCCTCGAGACTAGCGGAACCTACAATGAGCAGTTCTTC.

The CDR3 DNA reads TGTGCCAGCAGCTTGATCGGGGAAAAACTGTTTTTT. Residues: CASSLIGEKLFF. This chain links TRBV7-9 with TRBJ1-4; D gene uncertain. CDR1 SEHNR and CDR2 FQNEAQ come from the germline V gene (reference sequence). The CDR3 contains 12 residues. The germline V and J ends were trimmed by 3 bases and 8 bases, with 7 bases remaining between them. The full variable domain, rest sourced from reference TRBV7-9 and TRBJ1-4, is DTGVSQNPRHKITKRGQNVTFRCDPISEHNRLYWYRQTLGQGPEFLTYFQNEAQLEKSRLLSDRFSAERPKGSFSTLEIQRTEQGDSAMYLCASSLIGEKLFFGSGTQLSVL.

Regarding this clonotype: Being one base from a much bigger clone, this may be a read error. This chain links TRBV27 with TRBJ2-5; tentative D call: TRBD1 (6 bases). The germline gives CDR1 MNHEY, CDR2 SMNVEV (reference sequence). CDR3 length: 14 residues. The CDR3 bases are TGTACCAGCAGTCGCCGGGACACCCAAGAGACCCAGTACTTC. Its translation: CTSSRRDTQETQYF.

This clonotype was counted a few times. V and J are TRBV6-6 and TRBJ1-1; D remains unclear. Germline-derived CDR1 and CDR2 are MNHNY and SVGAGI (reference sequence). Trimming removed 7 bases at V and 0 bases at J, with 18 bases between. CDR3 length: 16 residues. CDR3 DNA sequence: TGTGCCAGCACCCTCTCTTCCACGGGGTTGAACACTGAAGCTTTCTTT. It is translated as CASTLSSTGLNTEAFF.

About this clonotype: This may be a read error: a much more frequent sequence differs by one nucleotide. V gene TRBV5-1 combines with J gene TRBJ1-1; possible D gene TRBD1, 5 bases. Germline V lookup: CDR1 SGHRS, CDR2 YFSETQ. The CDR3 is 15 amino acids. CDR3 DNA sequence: TGCGCCAGCAGCTTGTTTGGGGGGGAGAACACTGAAGCTCTCTTT. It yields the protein CASSLFGGENTEALF.